This T cell receptor beta chain comes out of a study of cytomegalovirus exposure and HLA in healthy donors. With 60 Vbeta and 13 Jbeta primers, the PCR was carried out. Measured with immunoSEQ multiplex PCR; TCRdb has only the in-frame clones, and not every one. The top ten hold around 1.4% of the sample, which has around 130,000 clones, about four fifths seen once. The CDR3 runs to 15 residues. The J segment lost 7 bases and the V segment lost 11 bases, leaving 15 bases of the junction unmatched. In germline, CDR1 is SEHNR, CDR2 FQNEAQ (reference sequence). Sequencing input: PBMCs. The TCR was taken from a woman aged 18-35 years in good health and CMV-seronegative. The gene calls are TRBV7-9 and TRBJ2-1, with 9 bases fitting TRBD1. The CDR3 DNA follows: TGTGCCGCCTACACGCCCGGGACAGGGAAAAATGAGCAGTTCTTC. It specifies CAAYTPGTGKNEQFF.